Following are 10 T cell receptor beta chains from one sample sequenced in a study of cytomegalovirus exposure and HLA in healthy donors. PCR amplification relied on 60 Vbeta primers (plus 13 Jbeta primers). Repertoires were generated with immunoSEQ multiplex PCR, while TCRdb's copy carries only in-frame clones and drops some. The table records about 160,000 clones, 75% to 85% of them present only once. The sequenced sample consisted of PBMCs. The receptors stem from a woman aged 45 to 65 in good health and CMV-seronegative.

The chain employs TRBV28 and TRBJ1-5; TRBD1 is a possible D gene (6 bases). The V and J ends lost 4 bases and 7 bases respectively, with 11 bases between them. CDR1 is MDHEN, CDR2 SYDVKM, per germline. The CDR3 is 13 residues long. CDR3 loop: CASSSGARQPQHF. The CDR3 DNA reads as TGTGCCAGCAGTTCAGGGGCGAGGCAGCCCCAGCATTTT.

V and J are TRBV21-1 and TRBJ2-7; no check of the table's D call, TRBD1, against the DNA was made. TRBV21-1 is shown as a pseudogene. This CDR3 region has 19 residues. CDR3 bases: TGTGCCAGCAGCAAAAAAGTCCCACAACAGATTTTAAGCTCCTACGAGCAGTACTTC. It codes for CASSKKVPQQILSSYEQYF.

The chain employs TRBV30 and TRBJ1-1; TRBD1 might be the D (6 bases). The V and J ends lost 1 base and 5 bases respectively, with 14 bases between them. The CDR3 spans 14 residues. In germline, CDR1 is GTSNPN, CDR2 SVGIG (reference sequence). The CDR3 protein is CAWSGYTGSTEAFF. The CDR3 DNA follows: TGTGCCTGGAGTGGTTATACAGGGAGTACTGAAGCTTTCTTT.

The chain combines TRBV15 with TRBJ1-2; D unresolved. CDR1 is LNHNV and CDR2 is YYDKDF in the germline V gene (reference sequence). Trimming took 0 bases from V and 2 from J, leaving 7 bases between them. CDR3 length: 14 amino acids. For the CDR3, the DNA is TGTGCCACCAGCAGAGATCCGGTAAACTATGGCTACACCTTC. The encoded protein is CATSRDPVNYGYTF.

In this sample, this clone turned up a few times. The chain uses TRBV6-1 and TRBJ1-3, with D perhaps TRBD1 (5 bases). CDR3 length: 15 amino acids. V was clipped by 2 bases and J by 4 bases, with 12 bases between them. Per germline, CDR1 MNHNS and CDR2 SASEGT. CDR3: CASSEYQGTGNTIYF. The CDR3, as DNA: TGTGCCAGCAGTGAATATCAGGGTACCGGAAACACCATATATTTT.

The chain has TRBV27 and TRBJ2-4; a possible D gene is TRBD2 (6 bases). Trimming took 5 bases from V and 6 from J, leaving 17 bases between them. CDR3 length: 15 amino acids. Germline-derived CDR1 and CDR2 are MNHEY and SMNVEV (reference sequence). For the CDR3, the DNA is TGTGCCAGCAGTCCACCCGGGGGTAAGAGAAACATTCAGTACTTC. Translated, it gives CASSPPGGKRNIQYF.

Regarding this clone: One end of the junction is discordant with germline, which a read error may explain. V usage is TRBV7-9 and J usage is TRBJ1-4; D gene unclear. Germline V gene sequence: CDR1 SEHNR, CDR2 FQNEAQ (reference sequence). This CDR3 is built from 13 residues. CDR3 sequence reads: CSSSPSSNEKLFF. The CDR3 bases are TGTTCCAGCAGCCCGTCGTCTAATGAAAAACTGTTTTTT.

The CDR3, as DNA: TGTGCCAGTAGGACAGCCGGGGAGCTGTTTTTT. This codes for CASRTAGELFF. The rearrangement uses TRBV19 and TRBJ2-2; TRBD1 is a possible D gene (5 bases). Germline V gene data show CDR1 as LNHDA and CDR2 as SQIVND (reference sequence). The V and J ends lost 6 bases and 6 bases respectively, with 5 bases between them. The CDR3 has 11 amino acids.

For the CDR3, the DNA is TGCGCCAGCAGTGAGTCGCCAGGGGAAGGAAACACCATATATTTT. It is translated as CASSESPGEGNTIYF. V usage is TRBV10-2 and J usage is TRBJ1-3; possibly TRBD1 for D (6 bases). There are 15 residues in the CDR3. V lost 0 bases and J 4 bases, leaving 10 bases between the germline ends. From germline, CDR1 is WSHSY and CDR2 SAAADI.

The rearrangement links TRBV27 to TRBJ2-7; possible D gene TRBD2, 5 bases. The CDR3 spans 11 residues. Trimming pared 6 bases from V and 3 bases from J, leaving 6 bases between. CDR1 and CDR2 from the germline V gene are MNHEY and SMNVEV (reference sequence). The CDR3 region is CASRRGYEQYF. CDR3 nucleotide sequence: TGTGCCAGCAGACGGGGCTACGAGCAGTACTTC.